The present entry profiles one TCR beta chain with its context. The CDR3 has 18 residues. The junction had 10 bases not matched to a gene; V was cut back by 4 bases and J by 0 bases. The germline gives CDR1 MGHRA, CDR2 YSYEKL. These data are taken from a study of blood T cell repertoires in COVID-19. Profiling relied on immunoSEQ multiplex PCR, and the TCRdb table lists in-frame clones only, not all of them. There are about 250,000 clones in the sample; roughly 77% occur only once, and 2.5% to 4% lies in the top ten. This sequence was found in a woman of 80 years or more with acute or convalescent COVID-19. The V gene is TRBV4-1, the J gene TRBJ2-7, with 12 bases matching TRBD2. Sequencing input: peripheral blood. This CDR3 reads CASSPGLAGPLTSYEQYF. The DNA for the CDR3 is TGCGCCAGCAGCCCGGGACTAGCGGGTCCTCTCACCTCCTACGAGCAGTACTTC.